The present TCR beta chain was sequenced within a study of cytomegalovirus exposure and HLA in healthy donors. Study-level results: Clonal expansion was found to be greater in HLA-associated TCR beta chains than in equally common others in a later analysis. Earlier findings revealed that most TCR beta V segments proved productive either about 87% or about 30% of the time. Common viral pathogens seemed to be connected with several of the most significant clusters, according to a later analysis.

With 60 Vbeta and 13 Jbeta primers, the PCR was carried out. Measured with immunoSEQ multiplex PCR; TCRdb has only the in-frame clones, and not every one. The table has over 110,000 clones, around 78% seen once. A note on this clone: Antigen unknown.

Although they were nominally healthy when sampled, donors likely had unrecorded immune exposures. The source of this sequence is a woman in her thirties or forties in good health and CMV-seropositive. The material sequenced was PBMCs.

The CDR3 loop reads CASSVEGAPGDEKLFF. Here the CDR3 DNA reads TGTGCCAGCAGCGTAGAGGGGGCGCCGGGAGATGAAAAACTGTTTTTT. The rearrangement joins TRBV9 to TRBJ1-4; the match to TRBD1 covers 7 bases. CDR1 is SGDLS and CDR2 is YYNGEE in the germline V gene. Trimming removed 0 bases from V and 6 bases from J; junction bases left unmatched: 8. This CDR3 is built from 16 residues.